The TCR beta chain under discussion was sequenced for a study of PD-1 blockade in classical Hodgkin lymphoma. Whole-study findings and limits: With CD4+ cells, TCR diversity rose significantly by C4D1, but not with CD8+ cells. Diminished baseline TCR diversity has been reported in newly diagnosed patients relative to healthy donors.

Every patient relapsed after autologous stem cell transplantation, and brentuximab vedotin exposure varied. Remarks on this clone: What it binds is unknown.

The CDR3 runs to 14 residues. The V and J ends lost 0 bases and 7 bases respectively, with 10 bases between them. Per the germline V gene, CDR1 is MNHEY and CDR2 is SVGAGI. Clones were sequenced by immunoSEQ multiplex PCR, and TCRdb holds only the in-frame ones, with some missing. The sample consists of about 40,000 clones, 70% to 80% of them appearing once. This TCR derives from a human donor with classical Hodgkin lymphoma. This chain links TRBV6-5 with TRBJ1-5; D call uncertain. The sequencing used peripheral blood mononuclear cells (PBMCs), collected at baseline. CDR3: CASSYSGVGQPQHF. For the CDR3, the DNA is TGTGCCAGCAGTTACTCGGGTGTAGGGCAGCCCCAGCATTTT.